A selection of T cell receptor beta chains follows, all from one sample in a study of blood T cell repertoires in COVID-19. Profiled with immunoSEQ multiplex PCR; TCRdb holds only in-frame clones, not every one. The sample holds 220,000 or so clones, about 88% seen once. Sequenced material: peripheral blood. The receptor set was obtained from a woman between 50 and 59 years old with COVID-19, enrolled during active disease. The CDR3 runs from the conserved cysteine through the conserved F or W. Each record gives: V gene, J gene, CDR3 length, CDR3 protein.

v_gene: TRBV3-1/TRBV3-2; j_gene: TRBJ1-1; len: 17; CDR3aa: CASSHLRTGIDNTEAFF
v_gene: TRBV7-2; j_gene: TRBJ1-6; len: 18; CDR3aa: CASSSPTQGEGINSPLHF
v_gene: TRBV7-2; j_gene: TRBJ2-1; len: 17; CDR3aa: CASSSRGASGLYNEQFF
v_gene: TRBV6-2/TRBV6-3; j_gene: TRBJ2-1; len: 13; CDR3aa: CASSYQGWNEQFF
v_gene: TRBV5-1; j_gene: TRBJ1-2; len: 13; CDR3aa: CASSLGQGVGYTF
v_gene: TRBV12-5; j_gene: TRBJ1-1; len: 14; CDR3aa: CASALPQLNTEAFF
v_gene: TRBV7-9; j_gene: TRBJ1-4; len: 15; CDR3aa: CASSPRDRANEKLFF
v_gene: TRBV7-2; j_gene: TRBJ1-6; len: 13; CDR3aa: CASSGRTGWTLHF
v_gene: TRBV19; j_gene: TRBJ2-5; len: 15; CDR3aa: CASSSPGLAQETQYF
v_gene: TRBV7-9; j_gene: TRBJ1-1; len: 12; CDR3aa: CASSLDRGHAFF
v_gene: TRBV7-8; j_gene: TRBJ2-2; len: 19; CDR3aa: CASSSISLGGKVDTGELFF
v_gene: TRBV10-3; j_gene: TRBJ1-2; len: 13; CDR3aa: CAISESTAYGYTF
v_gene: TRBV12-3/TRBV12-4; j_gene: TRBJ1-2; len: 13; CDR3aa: CASTADRGYGYTF
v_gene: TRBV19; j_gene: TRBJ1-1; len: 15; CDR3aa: CASSIKQGMNTEAFF
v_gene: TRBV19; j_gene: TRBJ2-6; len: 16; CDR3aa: CASSPQVFSGANVLTF
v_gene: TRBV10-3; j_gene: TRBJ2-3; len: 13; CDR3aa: CAISTIRTDTQYF
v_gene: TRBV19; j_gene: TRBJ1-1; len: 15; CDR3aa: CASRLMGGSNTEAFF
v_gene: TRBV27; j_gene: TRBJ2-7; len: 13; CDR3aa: CASSLLASGEQYF
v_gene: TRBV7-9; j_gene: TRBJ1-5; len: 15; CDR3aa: CASSGTGYGNQPQHF
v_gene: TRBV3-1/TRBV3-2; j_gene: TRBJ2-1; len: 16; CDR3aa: CASSPIGPGVANEQFF
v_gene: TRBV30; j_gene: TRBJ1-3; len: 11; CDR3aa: CAGDKRNTIYF
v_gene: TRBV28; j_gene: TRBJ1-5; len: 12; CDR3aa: CASSPMVQPQHF
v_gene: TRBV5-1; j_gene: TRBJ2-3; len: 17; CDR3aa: CASSGSSGGSPTDTQYF
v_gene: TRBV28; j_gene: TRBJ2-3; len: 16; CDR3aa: CASSSGRKGATDTQYF
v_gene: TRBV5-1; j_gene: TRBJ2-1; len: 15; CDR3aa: CASSLSGGLYNEQFF
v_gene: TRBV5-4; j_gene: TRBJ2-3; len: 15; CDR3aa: CASSLSAGGLDTQYF
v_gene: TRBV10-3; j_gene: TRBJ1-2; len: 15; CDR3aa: CAISPGQGARDDYTF
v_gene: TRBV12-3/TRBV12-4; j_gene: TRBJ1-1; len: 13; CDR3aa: CASSLRVRREAFF
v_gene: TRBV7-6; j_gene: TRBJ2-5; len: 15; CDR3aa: CASSLGGAGGETQYF
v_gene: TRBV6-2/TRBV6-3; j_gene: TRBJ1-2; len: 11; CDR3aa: CASSTGEGYTF
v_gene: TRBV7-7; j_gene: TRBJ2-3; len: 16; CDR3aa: CASSPDVDTSTDTQYF
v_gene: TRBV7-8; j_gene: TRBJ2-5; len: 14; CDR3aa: CASSLTSGQETQYF
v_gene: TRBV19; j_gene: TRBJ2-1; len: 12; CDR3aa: CASSPTAHEQFF
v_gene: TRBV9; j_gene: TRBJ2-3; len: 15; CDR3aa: CASSPSGGAKDTQYF
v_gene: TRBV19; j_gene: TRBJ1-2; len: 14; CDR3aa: CASTMGAGSYGYTF
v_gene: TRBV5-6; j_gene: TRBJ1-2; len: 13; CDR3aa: CASISGFLNGYTF
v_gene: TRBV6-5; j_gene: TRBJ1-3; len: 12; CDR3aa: CASKGAGNTIYF
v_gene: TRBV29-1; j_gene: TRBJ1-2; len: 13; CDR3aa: CSVERENGYGYTF
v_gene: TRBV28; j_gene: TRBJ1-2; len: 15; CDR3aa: CASSFSGRRVDGYTF